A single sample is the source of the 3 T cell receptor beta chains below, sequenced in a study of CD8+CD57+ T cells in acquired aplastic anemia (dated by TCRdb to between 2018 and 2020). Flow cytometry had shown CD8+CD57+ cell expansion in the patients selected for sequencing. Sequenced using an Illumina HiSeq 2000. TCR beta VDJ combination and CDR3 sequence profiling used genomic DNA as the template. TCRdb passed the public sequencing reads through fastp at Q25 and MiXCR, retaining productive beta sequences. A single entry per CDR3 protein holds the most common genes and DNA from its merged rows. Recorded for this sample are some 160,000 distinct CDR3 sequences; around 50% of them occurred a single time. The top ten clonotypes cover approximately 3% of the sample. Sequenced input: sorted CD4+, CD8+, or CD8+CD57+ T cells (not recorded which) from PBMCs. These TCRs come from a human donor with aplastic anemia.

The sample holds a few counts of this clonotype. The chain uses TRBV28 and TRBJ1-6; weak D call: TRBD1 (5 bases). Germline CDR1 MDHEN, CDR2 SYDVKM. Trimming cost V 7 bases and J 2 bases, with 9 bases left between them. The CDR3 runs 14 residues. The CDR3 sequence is CASNRGTYNSPLHF. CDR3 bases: TGTGCCAGCAATCGGGGCACCTATAATTCACCCCTCCACTTT.

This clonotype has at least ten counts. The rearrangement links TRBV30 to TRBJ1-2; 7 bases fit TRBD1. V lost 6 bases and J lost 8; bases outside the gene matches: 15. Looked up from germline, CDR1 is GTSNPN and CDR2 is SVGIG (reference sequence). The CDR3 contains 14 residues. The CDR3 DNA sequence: TGTGCCTGCCTCAGCCTTAAGGGGGCTGAGGGCTACACCTTC. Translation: CACLSLKGAEGYTF.

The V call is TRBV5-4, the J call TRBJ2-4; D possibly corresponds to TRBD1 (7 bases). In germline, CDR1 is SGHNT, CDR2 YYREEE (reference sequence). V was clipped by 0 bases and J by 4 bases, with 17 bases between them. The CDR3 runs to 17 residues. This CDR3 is CASSLGGSGGSKNIQYF. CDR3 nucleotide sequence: TGTGCCAGCAGCTTGGGCGGGTCAGGGGGGTCTAAAAACATTCAGTACTTC.